Below, 10 T cell receptor beta chains from the same sample are listed, as sequenced in a study of T cell responses to AZD1222 COVID-19 vaccine. The repertoire was sequenced with immunoSEQ multiplex PCR; TCRdb's copy has only in-frame clones and lacks some. The repertoire holds roughly 130,000 clones, with around 90% as singletons. Specimen: peripheral blood, collected on day 0 of AZD1222 vaccination. These receptors were obtained from an adult in good health.

The chain uses TRBV5-1 and TRBJ1-4; TRBD1 agrees at 7 bases. The CDR3 consists of 14 residues. V dropped 3 bases and J dropped 5; count of bases not matched to a gene: 4. Germline CDR1 is SGHRS and CDR2 is YFSETQ. CDR3 sequence: CASSYPGQNEKLFF. As DNA, the CDR3 is TGCGCCAGCAGCTATCCGGGACAGAATGAAAAACTGTTTTTT.

The chain employs TRBV7-2 and TRBJ1-1; D not resolved. The germline V gene has CDR1 SGHTA and CDR2 FQGNSA. The CDR3 length is 14 residues. The ends were cut back, 1 base at V and 1 base at J, with 7 bases in the middle. The CDR3 here is CASSLDNGNTEAFF. The CDR3 nucleotides are TGTGCCAGCAGCTTAGATAATGGGAACACTGAAGCTTTCTTT.

The chain has TRBV7-2 and TRBJ1-5; the D is unclear. CDR3 length: 12 amino acids. The germline V gene encodes CDR1 SGHTA and CDR2 FQGNSA. V lost 1 base, J lost 3 bases, and 1 base lay in between. The CDR3 loop is CASSLVNQPQHF. DNA of the CDR3: TGTGCCAGCAGCTTAGTCAATCAGCCCCAGCATTTT.

The V call is TRBV2, the J call TRBJ2-7; TRBD2 matches at 9 bases. The CDR3 totals 14 residues. The germline V gene encodes CDR1 SNHLY and CDR2 FYNNEI. With 3 bases clipped from V and 6 bases from J, the junction kept 6 bases outside the gene matches. The CDR3 region has the DNA TGTGCCAGCAGTGAGCTAGCGGGAAAGATCGAGCAGTACTTC. Its protein product is CASSELAGKIEQYF.

This chain links TRBV5-8 with TRBJ2-1; D unclear. This CDR3 region has 12 residues. Germline CDR1 and CDR2: SGHTS and YDEGEE. V was pared by 1 base and J by 7 bases, with 6 bases between. The CDR3 here is CASSLPGNEQFF. CDR3 DNA sequence: TGTGCCAGCAGCTTGCCGGGTAATGAGCAGTTCTTC.

This clone was counted only a few times. The chain uses TRBV9 and TRBJ1-5, with D unclear. Between the trimmed V and J ends, which lost 0 bases and 9 bases, there was a span of 13 bases. CDR1 and CDR2 (germline): SGDLS, YYNGEE. This CDR3 is built from 14 residues. CDR3 residues: CASSVEASGGPQHF. The CDR3 region has the DNA TGTGCCAGCAGCGTAGAGGCATCGGGTGGGCCCCAGCATTTT.

On this clone itself: The junction departs from germline at one end; a sequencing error may be responsible. V and J are TRBV7-9 and TRBJ2-5; perhaps TRBD1 as D (5 bases). The V gene's germline CDR1 is SEHNR and CDR2 FQNEAQ (reference sequence). The CDR3 is 14 amino acids. The CDR3 here is CASSLDSPTETQYF. The DNA for the CDR3 is TGTGCCAGCAGTTTAGACAGTCCAACAGAGACCCAGTACTTC.

The chain links TRBV7-9 to TRBJ1-1; D gene ambiguous. The germline gives CDR1 SEHNR, CDR2 FQNEAQ (reference sequence). The CDR3 extends over 15 amino acids. Trimming removed 5 bases at V and 2 bases at J, with 15 bases between. The CDR3 bases are TGTGCCAGCAGCCGCCTGATAGCTGGAAACACTGAAGCTTTCTTT. Protein: CASSRLIAGNTEAFF.

The chain joins TRBV6-5 to TRBJ2-7; the D gene is possibly TRBD1 (5 bases). Germline CDR1 is MNHEY and CDR2 is SVGAGI. The length of the CDR3 is 13 residues. Deletions cut 7 bases from V and 2 bases from J, with 12 bases between. The CDR3 sequence: CASTRQSPYEQYF. The CDR3 bases are TGTGCCAGCACCCGACAGTCGCCCTACGAGCAGTACTTC.

The chain carries TRBV4-3 and TRBJ1-6; 9 nucleotides agree with TRBD1. J was trimmed by 14 bases and V by 5 bases; bases with no gene match: 13. Per the germline V gene, CDR1 is LGHNA and CDR2 is YSLEER. CDR3 length: 15 amino acids. CDR3 sequence (DNA): TGCGCCAGCAGCTTAAGGACAGGGGCCCAGGTTGCCCTCCACTTT. Translating it yields CASSLRTGAQVALHF.